These T cell receptor beta chains were read from a single sample in a study of prognosis after radiotherapy for stage I lung cancer. TCRdb passed the multiplex PCR reads through MiXCR, listing each CDR3 protein once. The sample holds over 10,000 distinct CDR3 sequences, around 50% seen once. The specimen was PBMCs, collected before or after stereotactic body radiation therapy (not recorded which). Receptors were obtained from a donor over 45 with non-small cell lung cancer. Both conserved end residues are trimmed from each CDR3. D genes are given only for firm matches.

TRBD2,TRBV5-1,TRBJ2-3,ASSGGTSGDFTDTQY
TRBD2,TRBV12-3/TRBV12-4,TRBJ2-1,ASRASGPWNEQF
.,TRBV10-3,TRBJ2-1,AIRPGVGNEQF
TRBD2,TRBV3-1,TRBJ2-1,ASSQAPRELYEQF
TRBD1,TRBV5-6,TRBJ2-1,ASTLLPGGSNNEQF
.,TRBV15,TRBJ2-5,ATSRVRQETQY
.,TRBV19,TRBJ2-3,ASSPRQASRTDTQY
.,TRBV6-2/TRBV6-3,TRBJ1-5,ANSYMDNQPQH
.,TRBV28,TRBJ2-2,ASSSPSGELF
.,TRBV19,TRBJ2-1,ASSISITPLGNEQL
.,TRBV6-2/TRBV6-3,TRBJ2-1,ASSYFTGREQF
TRBD1,TRBV12-3/TRBV12-4,TRBJ2-2,ASRNRQGATGELF
.,TRBV3-1,TRBJ2-1,ASSQDLGAGDNEQF
TRBD2,TRBV9,TRBJ2-1,ASSVATLAGIYEQF
.,TRBV28,TRBJ2-7,ASSPGNSYEQY
.,TRBV30,TRBJ1-6,AWSSGRSSYNSPLH
TRBD1,TRBV9,TRBJ2-3,VSSGWDRGQGDTHY
TRBD2,TRBV20-1,TRBJ2-7,SATGDSSGEGYEQY
TRBD2,TRBV20-1,TRBJ2-1,SAREDGRGSYNEQF
.,TRBV20-1,TRBJ2-7,SGGLANGFTTYEQY
TRBD2,TRBV5-1,TRBJ2-3,ASSRGGSTTASDTQY
.,TRBV27,TRBJ1-2,ASSLLGGGGGGYT
.,TRBV9,TRBJ2-1,ARGGGHNEQF
TRBD2,TRBV20-1,TRBJ2-7,SAIMRESPDYEQY
.,TRBV28,TRBJ2-6,ASSLSGAGANVT
TRBD1,TRBV20-1,TRBJ2-7,SAGGPGQTYEQY
.,TRBV28,TRBJ2-7,ASSALRTFGNEQY
TRBD2,TRBV3-1,TRBJ2-3,ASSQKGPRAGGYTDTQY
.,TRBV30,TRBJ1-2,AWSGKGQSYGYT
.,TRBV5-1,TRBJ1-1,ASSWGSTLGTEAF
.,TRBV20-1,TRBJ2-7,SAKPPEYDSYEQY